This TCR beta chain is from a study of blood T cell repertoires in COVID-19. The overall study: Whether acute or convalescent, the COVID-19 samples came from the United States, Italy and Spain.

Patients in Seattle were enrolled during active infection, then followed longitudinally. In the original processing: Amplified reference gene primers provided the basis for estimating nucleated cell counts. Method: immunoSEQ multiplex PCR; TCRdb's copy keeps in-frame clones and lacks some. That table gives V, J and clone size, and the DNA gave D and trimming. The sample lists approximately 350,000 clones, around nine tenths occurring once. The CDR3 runs to 15 residues. CDR1 is KGHDR, CDR2 SFDVKD, per germline. V lost 0 bases, J lost 5 bases, and 4 bases stayed unmatched. Details on this clone: Other DNA sequences from this sample encode an identical CDR3 as well.

This TCR derives from a woman in her 70s with COVID-19, enrolled during active disease. The chain couples TRBV24-1 to TRBJ2-5, with 8 bases identical to TRBD1. Sequencing used peripheral blood. The CDR3 is CATSDLGRGQETQYF. In DNA, the CDR3 is TGTGCCACCAGTGATTTGGGCAGGGGGCAGGAGACCCAGTACTTC.